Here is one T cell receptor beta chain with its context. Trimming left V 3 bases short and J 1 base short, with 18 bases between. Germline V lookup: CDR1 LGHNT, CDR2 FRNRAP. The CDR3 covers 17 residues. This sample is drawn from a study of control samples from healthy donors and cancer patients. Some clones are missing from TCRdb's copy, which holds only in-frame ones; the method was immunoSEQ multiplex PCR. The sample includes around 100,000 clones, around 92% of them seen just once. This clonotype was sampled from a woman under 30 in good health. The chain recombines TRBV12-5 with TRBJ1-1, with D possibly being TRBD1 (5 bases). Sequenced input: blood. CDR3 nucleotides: TGTGCTAGTGGTTTAGGAAACCTAGGGGTAGGGAACACTGAAGCTTTCTTT. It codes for CASGLGNLGVGNTEAFF.